The 32 T cell receptor beta chains below come from one sample, sequenced in a study of PD-1 blockade in classical Hodgkin lymphoma. Described time point: cycle 4 day 1 (C4D1), after 5 to 7 weeks of nivolumab. Each patient relapsed following autologous stem cell transplantation, and prior brentuximab vedotin exposure differed. Profiling relied on immunoSEQ multiplex PCR, and the TCRdb table lists in-frame clones only, not all of them. Of almost 95,000 clones in the sample, 83% were seen once. Specimen: peripheral blood mononuclear cells (PBMCs), collected before the fourth cycle of nivolumab. The receptor set was obtained from a human donor with classical Hodgkin lymphoma.

The chain has TRBV12-5 and TRBJ1-1, with TRBD1 matching 8 bases. Germline V gives CDR1 LGHNT, CDR2 FRNRAP. V dropped 8 bases and J dropped 0; count of bases not matched to a gene: 8. The CDR3 extends over 15 amino acids. The CDR3 region is CASRTGQIMNTEAFF. Written as DNA, the CDR3 is TGTGCTAGTCGGACAGGGCAGATCATGAACACTGAAGCTTTCTTT.

This clone appeared once. The rearrangement links TRBV9 to TRBJ2-3, with 9 positions matching TRBD1. CDR3 size: 15 residues. Germline trimming cut 0 bases from V and 4 bases from J; bases unmatched to any gene: 3. Germline loops: CDR1 SGDLS, CDR2 YYNGEE. CDR3 sequence reads: CASSVGTGGADTQYF. The CDR3 nucleotides read TGTGCCAGCAGCGTAGGAACAGGGGGCGCAGATACGCAGTATTTT.

J is TRBJ2-2 and V is TRBV5-1; D gene ambiguous. V shed 0 bases and J shed 6 bases, with 15 bases lying between them. Germline CDR1 reads SGHRS; CDR2 reads YFSETQ. The CDR3 contains 16 residues. The chain's CDR3 is CASSLAGVSYAGELFF. The CDR3 coding sequence is TGCGCCAGCAGCTTGGCAGGTGTGTCGTACGCCGGGGAGCTGTTTTTT.

The chain combines TRBV11-2 with TRBJ2-7; perhaps D is TRBD1 or TRBD2 (5 bases each). Deletions cut 5 bases from V and 3 bases from J, with 14 bases between. Germline CDR1 SGHAT, CDR2 FQNNGV. This CDR3 has 14 residues. In DNA, the CDR3 is TGTGCCAGCAGCACCGGGACCCAACTCTACGAGCAGTACTTC. Translation gives CASSTGTQLYEQYF.

The chain joins TRBV29-1 to TRBJ1-2; a possible D gene is TRBD1 (6 bases). This CDR3 spans 13 amino acids. Trimming stripped 0 bases from V and 6 bases from J, with 11 bases between. In germline, CDR1 is SQVTM, CDR2 ANQGSEA. CDR3 sequence: CSVEDRRGDGYTF. CDR3 coding DNA: TGCAGCGTTGAAGACCGCAGGGGTGATGGCTACACCTTC.

This rearrangement joins TRBV9 to TRBJ1-4; weak D call: TRBD1 (6 bases). The CDR3 spans 14 residues. The V end lost 0 bases, the J end lost 7 bases, and 10 bases lay between the germline ends. In germline, CDR1 is SGDLS, CDR2 YYNGEE. CDR3 nucleotide sequence: TGTGCCAGCAGCGTAGGAGGGGGGATTGAAAAACTGTTTTTT. Residues: CASSVGGGIEKLFF.

The rearrangement joins TRBV7-8 to TRBJ2-4; weak D call: TRBD1 (5 bases). The germline V and J ends were trimmed by 6 bases and 0 bases, with 15 bases remaining between them. Germline V gene data show CDR1 as SGHVS and CDR2 as FQNEAQ. CDR3 length: 16 residues. The CDR3 is CASSLQGAAAKNIQYF. DNA for the CDR3: TGTGCCAGCAGTTTACAAGGGGCAGCAGCCAAAAACATTCAGTACTTC.

This chain joins TRBV19 and TRBJ2-3; a weak D match, TRBD2 (6 bases). V was trimmed by 8 bases and J by 0 bases, leaving 12 bases between them. Germline lookup yields CDR1 LNHDA and CDR2 SQIVND (reference sequence). This CDR3 contains 14 residues. The CDR3 DNA reads TGTGCCAGTCTTAGCGGCACTAGCACAGATACGCAGTATTTT. This gives the protein CASLSGTSTDTQYF.

The rearrangement uses TRBV5-1 and TRBJ2-3; D perhaps matches TRBD2 (5 bases). Germline V gene data show CDR1 as SGHRS and CDR2 as YFSETQ. Trimming took off 0 bases at V and 2 bases at J, with 10 bases between the two ends. CDR3 length: 15 residues. The CDR3 DNA reads as TGCGCCAGCAGCTTGGCTAGCCCAACCACAGATACGCAGTATTTT. This translates into CASSLASPTTDTQYF.

In nucleotides, the CDR3 is TGTGCCAGCAGCCCAGTAGGCGGGAGCACCTACAATGAGCAGTTCTTC. Protein product: CASSPVGGSTYNEQFF. The chain uses TRBV11-2 and TRBJ2-1; 7 bases fit TRBD2. V shed 5 bases and J 2 bases; nucleotides not matched to a gene: 9. CDR1 and CDR2 (germline): SGHAT, FQNNGV. This CDR3 is built from 16 residues.

This chain joins TRBV6-1 and TRBJ1-1; no firm D call. Germline CDR1 and CDR2: MNHNS and SASEGT. Trimming stripped 4 bases from V and 0 bases from J, with 9 bases between. This CDR3 spans 14 amino acids. The CDR3, as DNA: TGTGCCAGCAGTGTGGTAGGGATGAACACTGAAGCTTTCTTT. Translated: CASSVVGMNTEAFF.

This chain uses TRBV2 with TRBJ1-1; D ambiguous. This CDR3 has 14 residues. V was pared by 6 bases and J by 0 bases, with 11 bases between. Germline V lookup: CDR1 SNHLY, CDR2 FYNNEI. This CDR3 reads CASSKHIMNTEAFF. The CDR3, as DNA: TGTGCCAGCAGCAAACACATCATGAACACTGAAGCTTTCTTT.

There are a few counts of this clone. The chain employs TRBV7-6 and TRBJ2-7; TRBD2 aligns across 7 bases. In germline, CDR1 is SGHVS, CDR2 FNYEAQ. The CDR3 runs 14 residues. With 4 bases clipped from V and 7 bases from J, the junction kept 10 bases outside the gene matches. CDR3 sequence reads: CASSSPSGLGEQYF. The CDR3 nucleotides read TGTGCCAGCAGCTCCCCTAGCGGACTAGGGGAGCAGTACTTC. Together with reference TRBV7-6 and TRBJ2-7, the CDR3 gives the full variable domain: GAGVSQSPRYKVTKRGQDVALRCDPISGHVSLYWYRQALGQGPEFLTYFNYEAQQDKSGLPNDRFSAERPEGSISTLTIQRTEQRDSAMYRCASSSPSGLGEQYFGPGTRLTVT.

Remarks on this clone: The junction shows a germline mismatch at one end, possibly a read error. The V call is TRBV9, the J call TRBJ2-7, with 7 nucleotides matching TRBD1. CDR1 and CDR2 (germline): SGDLS, YYNGEE. CDR3 length: 11 residues. In DNA form, the CDR3 reads TGTGCCAGCAGCGAGGCGGACAGGTGCACCTTC. Translated: CASSEADRCTF.

This chain joins TRBV15 and TRBJ2-3, with 11 nucleotides matching TRBD2. J was trimmed by 2 bases and V by 1 base; bases with no gene match: 2. CDR1 is LNHNV, CDR2 YYDKDF, per germline (reference sequence). The CDR3 runs to 16 residues. CDR3 coding DNA: TGTGCCACCAGCAGAGGACTAGCGGGGATCACAGATACGCAGTATTTT. Translation gives CATSRGLAGITDTQYF.

V usage is TRBV4-2 and J usage is TRBJ2-2; D remains unclear. The CDR3 totals 13 residues. The germline V gene encodes CDR1 LGHNA and CDR2 YNFKEQ. Trimming pared 5 bases from V and 2 bases from J, leaving 6 bases between. The CDR3 nucleotides read TGTGCCAGCAGCTTAATCAACACCGGGGAGCTGTTTTTT. As protein: CASSLINTGELFF.

This clone was observed a few times. The chain combines TRBV11-2 with TRBJ2-1, with 13 bases identical to TRBD2. Trimming took 5 bases from V and 6 from J; bases not matched to a gene: 4. Per germline, CDR1 SGHAT and CDR2 FQNNGV. The length of the CDR3 is 15 residues. In DNA form, the CDR3 reads TGTGCCAGCAGCCAAGGACTAGCGGGAGTCAATGAGCAGTTCTTC. Translation gives CASSQGLAGVNEQFF.

The V and J genes are TRBV27 and TRBJ2-7, with 7 bases aligning to TRBD2. J lost 2 bases, V lost 5 bases, and 18 bases had no gene match. The CDR3 has 18 amino acids. Germline V gene sequence: CDR1 MNHEY, CDR2 SMNVEV (reference sequence). In DNA form, the CDR3 reads TGTGCCAGCAGTGAAGGGAGGCTAAAAGCGGGGTACCCCTACGAGCAGTACTTC. It codes for CASSEGRLKAGYPYEQYF.

CDR3 nucleotides: TGCGCCAGCAGCTTGGATCAGGGGGCTGGGACCGGGGAGCTGTTTTTT. Amino acid sequence: CASSLDQGAGTGELFF. V gene TRBV5-1 combines with J gene TRBJ2-2, with 8 bases identical to TRBD1. V lost 0 bases and J lost 5; bases outside the gene matches: 6. CDR1 SGHRS and CDR2 YFSETQ come from the germline V gene. This CDR3 contains 16 residues.

The chain links TRBV5-8 to TRBJ1-1; no reliable D call. Trimming removed 2 bases from V and 6 bases from J, with 5 bases in between. CDR3 length: 11 residues. The germline CDR1 and CDR2 sequences are SGHTS and YDEGEE. The CDR3 sequence is CASSFWPEAFF. The CDR3 region has the DNA TGTGCCAGCAGCTTCTGGCCTGAAGCTTTCTTT.

The chain is built from TRBV1 and TRBJ2-7. TRBV1 is shown as a pseudogene. The CDR3 runs to 9 residues. For the CDR3, the DNA is TGCACCAGCAGGCACGAGCAGTACTTC. This gives the protein CTSRHEQYF.

The CDR3 sequence is CASSYGHNQETQYF. The CDR3 DNA sequence: TGTGCCAGCAGTTACGGACACAACCAAGAGACCCAGTACTTC. The rearrangement uses TRBV6-6 and TRBJ2-5, with a tentative D call TRBD1 (5 bases). CDR1 and CDR2 from the germline V gene are MNHNY and SVGAGI (reference sequence). CDR3 length: 14 amino acids. V dropped 2 bases and J dropped 0 bases, with 7 bases sitting between them.

The J gene is TRBJ2-1, the V gene TRBV5-1; 10 bases are shared with TRBD2. The CDR3 length is 15 residues. Per germline, CDR1 SGHRS and CDR2 YFSETQ. V lost 4 bases to trimming and J lost 2 bases; unmatched junction nucleotides: 3. The CDR3 sequence is CASSQLAGTYNEQFF. The DNA for the CDR3 is TGCGCCAGCAGCCAACTAGCGGGAACCTACAATGAGCAGTTCTTC.

This sequence joins TRBV7-3 and TRBJ2-1, with D possibly being TRBD1 or TRBD2 (5 bases each). The CDR3 is 14 amino acids. The germline V gene has CDR1 SGHTA and CDR2 FQGTGA. Trimming left V 5 bases short and J 1 base short, with 9 bases between. CDR3 region: CASSGTGSYNEQFF. The DNA for the CDR3 is TGTGCCAGCAGCGGGACGGGGTCCTACAATGAGCAGTTCTTC.

The rearrangement uses TRBV15 and TRBJ1-5; D might be TRBD1 (6 bases). The CDR3 runs 14 residues. CDR1 and CDR2 from the germline V gene are LNHNV and YYDKDF (reference sequence). V was clipped by 2 bases and J by 3 bases, with 8 bases between them. CDR3 sequence: CATSRQGNNQPQHF. DNA for the CDR3: TGTGCCACCAGCAGACAGGGGAACAATCAGCCCCAGCATTTT.

The chain uses TRBV18 and TRBJ2-3, with D uncertain. Trimming left V 6 bases short and J 5 bases short, with 12 bases between. The CDR3 runs 13 residues. Germline V CDR1 and CDR2: KGHSH, LQKENI. The CDR3 nucleotides read TGTGCCAGCTCCCCCACCGACGGAGATACGCAGTATTTT. Translated, it gives CASSPTDGDTQYF.

This CDR3 is CASSLGTSGRADTGELFF. CDR3 nucleotide sequence: TGTGCCAGCAGCCTCGGGACTAGCGGGAGGGCCGACACCGGGGAGCTGTTTTTT. J is TRBJ2-2 and V is TRBV2, with TRBD2 identical over 16 bases. The germline V gene has CDR1 SNHLY and CDR2 FYNNEI. The CDR3 is 18 residues long. V lost 6 bases, J lost 3 bases, and 7 bases stayed unmatched. Full variable domain (rest looked up from reference TRBV2 and TRBJ2-2): EPEVTQTPSHQVTQMGQEVILRCVPISNHLYFYWYRQILGQKVEFLVSFYNNEISEKSEIFDDQFSVERPDGSNFTLKIRSTKLEDSAMYFCASSLGTSGRADTGELFFGEGSRLTVL.

The chain uses TRBV18 and TRBJ1-3; D not resolved. The CDR3 totals 14 residues. V dropped 3 bases and J dropped 4 bases, with 10 bases sitting between them. Germline V gene lookup returns CDR1 KGHSH and CDR2 LQKENI. CDR3: CASSPPGWGNTIYF. CDR3 DNA: TGTGCCAGCTCACCGCCGGGATGGGGAAACACCATATATTTT.

CDR3 DNA sequence: TGCGCCAGCAGCCCGCCCGGGACCGAGACCCAGTACTTC. This translates into CASSPPGTETQYF. V is TRBV5-1 and J is TRBJ2-5; the D call may be TRBD1 or TRBD2 (5 bases each). The CDR3 covers 13 residues. The V end lost 4 bases, the J end lost 5 bases, and 12 bases lay between the germline ends. From germline, CDR1 is SGHRS and CDR2 YFSETQ.

The DNA of the CDR3 is TGTGCCAGCAGTTCCCTGGGGAGGCCATACAATGAGCAGTTCTTC. Encoded protein: CASSSLGRPYNEQFF. The chain has TRBV6-5 and TRBJ2-1, with D perhaps TRBD2 (6 bases). The length of the CDR3 is 15 residues. Trimming took 4 bases from V and 4 from J, leaving 14 bases between them. CDR1 and CDR2 (germline): MNHEY, SVGAGI.

The chain uses TRBV2 and TRBJ2-2; perhaps TRBD2 as D (6 bases). The CDR3 is 15 amino acids. Germline V gene data show CDR1 as SNHLY and CDR2 as FYNNEI. V was cut by 5 bases and J by 6 bases, with 16 bases left in between. Here the CDR3 DNA reads TGTGCCAGCAGTCATCCGGGACTGGGACCCGGGGAGCTGTTTTTT. Translation gives CASSHPGLGPGELFF.

This CDR3 reads CAWSVGPENEQYF. CDR3 sequence (DNA): TGTGCCTGGAGTGTAGGCCCGGAGAACGAGCAGTACTTC. The chain links TRBV30 to TRBJ2-7; D gene uncertain. The length of the CDR3 is 13 residues. Looked up from germline, CDR1 is GTSNPN and CDR2 is SVGIG (reference sequence). V shed 0 bases and J shed 5 bases, with 11 bases lying between them.